These T cell receptor beta chains were read from a single sample in a study of shared clonotypes between healthy human individuals. TCRdb's table, derived via immunoSEQ multiplex PCR, lists solely in-frame clones and lacks some. The table shows some 2,000,000 clones, with approximately 94% occurring only once. Material for sequencing was naive CD8+ T cells sorted from blood. These receptors all stem from a man between 18 and 35 years old in good health. Both conserved end residues are part of each CDR3. A D gene is named only where the DNA matches it firmly. A row's size may be missing; if present it is once, few, many or a size class.

DNA,CDR3,J,D,V,size
TGTGCCAGCAGCGTAGTTTACAATGAGCAGTTCTTC,CASSVVYNEQFF,TRBJ2-1,-,TRBV9,few
TGTGCCAGCAGCACCCGTGGGAAGATTACCTACAATGAGCAGTTCTTC,CASSTRGKITYNEQFF,TRBJ2-1,-,TRBV11-2,few
TGTGCCAGCAGCCCACCCGAGGGCGGGTTGCAAGAGACCCAGTACTTC,CASSPPEGGLQETQYF,TRBJ2-5,-,TRBV9,-
TGTGCCAGCAGTCAAAGACAGGGTGTGGCGTACGAGCAGTACTTC,CASSQRQGVAYEQYF,TRBJ2-7,TRBD1,TRBV6-6,once
TGTGCCAGCAGCTTACAGGCCAATCCAGATACGCAGTATTTT,CASSLQANPDTQYF,TRBJ2-3,-,TRBV5-6,-
TGCGCCAGCAGCCAAGATCACGGGAGTATCTTGGACGGGGAGCTGTTTTTT,CASSQDHGSILDGELFF,TRBJ2-2,-,TRBV4-3,-
TGCGCCAGCAGCTTGGCAGGACCCTACGAGCAGTACTTC,CASSLAGPYEQYF,TRBJ2-7,-,TRBV5-1,-
TGTGCCAGCAGCCAAGATCGGGGCGGCGGAGAGACCCAGTACTTC,CASSQDRGGGETQYF,TRBJ2-5,-,TRBV4-2,-
TGTGCCAGCAGCCCAGACAGGGGTACCAACCCATCTGGAAACACCATATATTTT,CASSPDRGTNPSGNTIYF,TRBJ1-3,TRBD1,TRBV7-9,once
TGTGCCAGCAGCCCCTCAGAGGGGGCGCCCACGGGCTACACCTTC,CASSPSEGAPTGYTF,TRBJ1-2,TRBD1,TRBV5-6,-
TGTGCCAGCAGTCCCCCTGGGGAAGGATCCTACGAGCAGTACTTC,CASSPPGEGSYEQYF,TRBJ2-7,-,TRBV28,once
TGTGCCAGCAGTTTTGGGGACAGGGGATACGAGCAGTACTTC,CASSFGDRGYEQYF,TRBJ2-7,TRBD1,TRBV28,-
TGTGCCTGGGAAGCGGGAGGTATAGGAGAGACCCAGTACTTC,CAWEAGGIGETQYF,TRBJ2-5,TRBD2,TRBV30,-
TGCGCCAGCAGCCAAGACGGGGGCCAGAGCTCTGGGGCCAACGTCCTGACTTTC,CASSQDGGQSSGANVLTF,TRBJ2-6,-,TRBV4-3,-
TGTGCCAGTAGTATTCGGTACGAGCAGTACTTC,CASSIRYEQYF,TRBJ2-7,-,TRBV19,-
TGTGCCAGCAGTCAGTTAATGAACACTGAAGCTTTCTTT,CASSQLMNTEAFF,TRBJ1-1,-,TRBV27,-
TGTGCCAGCAGTAGGGACACGCGCTTTGAAGCTTTCTTT,CASSRDTRFEAFF,TRBJ1-1,-,TRBV2,once
TGTGCCAGCTCACCACAGGTCCCCCCTCCTGGCGAAAAACTGTTTTTT,CASSPQVPPPGEKLFF,TRBJ1-4,-,TRBV18,-
TGTGCCAGCAGTTACTTCGGGGACAGGGGCCAAGAGACCCAGTACTTC,CASSYFGDRGQETQYF,TRBJ2-5,TRBD1,TRBV6-5,-
TGTGCCAGCAGTTGGCAGGGAGGCGAGCAGTACTTC,CASSWQGGEQYF,TRBJ2-7,-,TRBV6-5,once
TGTGCCAGCAGTTTAGTAGGGGCAGACACTGAAGCTTTCTTT,CASSLVGADTEAFF,TRBJ1-1,-,TRBV27,-
TGTGCCAGCAGCTCCCCTTTGGGGTCCGGCACCGGGGAGCTGTTTTTT,CASSSPLGSGTGELFF,TRBJ2-2,-,TRBV7-6,-
TGTGCCAGCGGATGGACAGAAGTGGACATTCAGTACTTC,CASGWTEVDIQYF,TRBJ2-4,-,TRBV27,-
TGCGCCAGCAGCGGAGTACAGGGGAACACTGAAGCTTTCTTT,CASSGVQGNTEAFF,TRBJ1-1,-,TRBV4-1,-
TGTGCCAGCAGCGTTTTAGGCGGAGATACGCAGTATTTT,CASSVLGGDTQYF,TRBJ2-3,-,TRBV27,-
TGTGCCACCGGCGGGGGGCACTACAATGAGCAGTTCTTC,CATGGGHYNEQFF,TRBJ2-1,TRBD2,TRBV25-1,-
TGTGCCAGTAGTACCGGCGTTTATACACCCGGGACTCCCCGTATACTGAACTATGGCTACACCTTC,CASSTGVYTPGTPRILNYGYTF,TRBJ1-2,-,TRBV19,-
TGCGCCAGCAGACCAAGCGGGACCTACAATGAGCAGTTCTTC,CASRPSGTYNEQFF,TRBJ2-1,TRBD2,TRBV4-1,once
TGTGCCAGCAAGAGCGGGTATGAGCAGTTCTTC,CASKSGYEQFF,TRBJ2-1,-,TRBV6-5,-
TGTGCCAGCAGCCAAAAGGGGCCGGCCGATAGCAATCAGCCCCAGCATTTT,CASSQKGPADSNQPQHF,TRBJ1-5,-,TRBV14,-
TGCGCCAGCAGCCAAGACCAGGGTGGGGAGCAGTTCTTC,CASSQDQGGEQFF,TRBJ2-1,-,TRBV4-3,-
TGTGCCAGCAGTTACAACCAGGGGGCGAACACCGGGGAGCTGTTTTTT,CASSYNQGANTGELFF,TRBJ2-2,TRBD1,TRBV6-5,-